The rows below give T cell receptor beta chains drawn from one sample of a study of identical twins. In TCRdb, the 5' RACE reads were re-called with MiXCR into one record per CDR3 protein. Among about 200,000 distinct CDR3 sequences listed, less than 8% were seen once. This same sample was also taken into another study, of yellow fever vaccine responses in identical twins.

The sequenced material came from memory (CD45RO+) T cells sorted from blood. All receptors come from a woman younger than 35 in good health. Both conserved end residues are part of each CDR3.

j_call v_call cdr3_aa
TRBJ2-7 TRBV5-5 CASSWGTFEQYF
TRBJ2-5 TRBV18 CASSAGQETQYF
TRBJ2-1 TRBV7-9 CASSSLADEQFF
TRBJ2-7 TRBV28 CASGPLTGTYEQYF
TRBJ2-7 TRBV29-1 CSAALTSGSYEQYF
TRBJ1-6 TRBV4-1 CASSQGSQGRRDSPLHF
TRBJ1-2 TRBV2 CASNGIRNYGYTF
TRBJ2-1 TRBV20-1 CSANPRTGVYNEQFF
TRBJ2-1 TRBV7-6 CASSLADAETNEQFF
TRBJ2-2 TRBV6-5 CASSYPLRDSSFGELFF
TRBJ2-7 TRBV5-6 CASSLPGVHEQYF
TRBJ1-1 TRBV20-1 CSARGRGNSGNTEAFF
TRBJ2-1 TRBV5-5 CASSREEAHNEQFF
TRBJ1-1 TRBV15 CATSVSRANTEAFF
TRBJ2-5 TRBV7-2 CASSYRTSGKETQYF